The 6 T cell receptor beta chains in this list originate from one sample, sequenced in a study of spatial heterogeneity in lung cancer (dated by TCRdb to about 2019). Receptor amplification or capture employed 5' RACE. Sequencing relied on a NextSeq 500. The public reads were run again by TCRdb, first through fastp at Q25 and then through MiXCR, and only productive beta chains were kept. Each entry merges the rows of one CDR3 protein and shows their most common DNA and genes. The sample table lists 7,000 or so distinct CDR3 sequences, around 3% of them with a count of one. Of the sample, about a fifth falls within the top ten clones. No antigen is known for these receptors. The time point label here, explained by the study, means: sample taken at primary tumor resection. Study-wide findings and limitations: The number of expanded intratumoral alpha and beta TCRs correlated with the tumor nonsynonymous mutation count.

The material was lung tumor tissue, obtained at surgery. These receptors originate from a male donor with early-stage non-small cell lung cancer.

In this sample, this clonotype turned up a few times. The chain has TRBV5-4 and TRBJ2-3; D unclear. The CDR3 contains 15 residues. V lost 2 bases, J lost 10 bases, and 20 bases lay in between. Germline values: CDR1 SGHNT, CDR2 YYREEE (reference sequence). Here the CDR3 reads CASSFQDPGQRAQYF. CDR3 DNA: TGTGCCAGCAGCTTCCAGGACCCCGGTCAAAGAGCGCAGTATTTT.

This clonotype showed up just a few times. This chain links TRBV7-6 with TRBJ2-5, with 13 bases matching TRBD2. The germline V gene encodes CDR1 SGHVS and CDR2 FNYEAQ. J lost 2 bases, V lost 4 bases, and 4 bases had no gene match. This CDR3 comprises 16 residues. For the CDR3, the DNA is TGTGCCAGCAGCTCTAGGACTAGCGGGGGTCAAGAGACCCAGTACTTC. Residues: CASSSRTSGGQETQYF. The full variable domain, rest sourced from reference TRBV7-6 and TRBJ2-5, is GAGVSQSPRYKVTKRGQDVALRCDPISGHVSLYWYRQALGQGPEFLTYFNYEAQQDKSGLPNDRFSAERPEGSISTLTIQRTEQRDSAMYRCASSSRTSGGQETQYFGPGTRLLVL.

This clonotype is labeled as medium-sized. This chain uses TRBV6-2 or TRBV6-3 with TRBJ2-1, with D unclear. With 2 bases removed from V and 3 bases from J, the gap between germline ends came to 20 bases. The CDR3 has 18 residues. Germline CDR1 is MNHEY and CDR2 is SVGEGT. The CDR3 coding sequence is TGTGCCAGCAGTTACCCCGAAACGGCGTACACTATCTACAATGAGCAGTTCTTC. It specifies CASSYPETAYTIYNEQFF.

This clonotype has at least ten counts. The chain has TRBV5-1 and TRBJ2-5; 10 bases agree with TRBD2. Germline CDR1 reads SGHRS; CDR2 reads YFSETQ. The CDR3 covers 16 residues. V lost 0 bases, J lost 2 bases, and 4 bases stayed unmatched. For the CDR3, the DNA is TGCGCCAGCAGCTTGGCACCTAGCGGGAGTCAAGAGACCCAGTACTTC. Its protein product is CASSLAPSGSQETQYF. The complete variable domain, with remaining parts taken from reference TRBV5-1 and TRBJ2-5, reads KAGVTQTPRYLIKTRGQQVTLSCSPISGHRSVSWYQQTPGQGLQFLFEYFSETQRNKGNFPGRFSGRQFSNSRSEMNVSTLELGDSALYLCASSLAPSGSQETQYFGPGTRLLVL.

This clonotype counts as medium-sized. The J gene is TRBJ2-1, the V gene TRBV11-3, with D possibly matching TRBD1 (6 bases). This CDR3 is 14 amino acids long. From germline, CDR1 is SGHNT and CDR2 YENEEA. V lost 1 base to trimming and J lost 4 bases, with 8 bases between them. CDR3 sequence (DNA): TGTGCCAGCAGCTTAGCGAGGGGGTACAATGAGCAGTTCTTC. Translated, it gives CASSLARGYNEQFF.

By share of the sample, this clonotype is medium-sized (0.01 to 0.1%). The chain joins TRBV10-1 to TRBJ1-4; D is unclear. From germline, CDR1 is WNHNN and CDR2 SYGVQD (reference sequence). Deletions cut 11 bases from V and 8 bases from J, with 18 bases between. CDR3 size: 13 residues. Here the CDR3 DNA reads TGCGCCCAGAAGGCGGGGAAGGACGAAAAACTGTTTTTT. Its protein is CAQKAGKDEKLFF.